The 2 T cell receptor beta chains below come from one sample, sequenced in a study of vaccination effects on CD4 cells after COVID-19. At the end of 10 days of culture, CD4+ T cells were isolated. These receptors have no known antigen. The protocol was immunoSEQ multiplex PCR, while the TCRdb copy is restricted to in-frame clones and leaves out a portion. The sample lists 50,000 to 75,000 clones, approximately 70% occurring once. The sample in question was CD4+ T cells from PBMCs cultured without peptide, obtained before COVID-19 vaccination. These receptors came from a human donor who had a prior SARS-CoV-2 infection.

The rearrangement links TRBV9 to TRBJ2-1; 7 nucleotides agree with TRBD2. The germline V gene encodes CDR1 SGDLS and CDR2 YYNGEE. Unmatched junction bases numbered 6, after V lost 1 base and J lost 5 bases. The CDR3 runs 15 residues. The DNA of the CDR3 is TGTGCCAGCAGCGTATTGGGTAGCGGGCACAATGAGCAGTTCTTC. Translating it yields CASSVLGSGHNEQFF.

This clone was counted a single time. The chain has TRBV18 and TRBJ2-7; a weak D match, TRBD1 (5 bases). CDR3 length: 13 amino acids. Germline CDR1 reads KGHSH; CDR2 reads LQKENI. The V end lost 3 bases, the J end lost 2 bases, and 8 bases lay between the germline ends. The CDR3 protein is CASSPAGPYEQYF. The DNA for the CDR3 is TGTGCCAGCTCACCTGCAGGGCCCTACGAGCAGTACTTC.